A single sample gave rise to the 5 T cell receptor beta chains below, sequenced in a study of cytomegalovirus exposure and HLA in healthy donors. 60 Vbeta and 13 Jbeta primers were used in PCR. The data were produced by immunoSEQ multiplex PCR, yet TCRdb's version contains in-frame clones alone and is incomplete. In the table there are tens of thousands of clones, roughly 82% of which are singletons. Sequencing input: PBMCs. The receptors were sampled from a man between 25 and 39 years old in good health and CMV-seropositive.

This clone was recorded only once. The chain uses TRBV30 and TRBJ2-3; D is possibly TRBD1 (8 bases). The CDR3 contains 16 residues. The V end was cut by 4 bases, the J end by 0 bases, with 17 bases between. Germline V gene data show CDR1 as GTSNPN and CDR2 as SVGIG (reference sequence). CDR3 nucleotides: TGTGCCTGGACTCACACAGGGGGGGCAAGCACAGATACGCAGTATTTT. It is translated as CAWTHTGGASTDTQYF.

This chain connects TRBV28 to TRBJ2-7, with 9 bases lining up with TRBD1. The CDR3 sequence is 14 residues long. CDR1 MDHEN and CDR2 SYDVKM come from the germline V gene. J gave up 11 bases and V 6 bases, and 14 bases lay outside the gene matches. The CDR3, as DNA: TGTGCCAGCAGGCCCATGGGGGGACAGGGAATCGAGTACTTC. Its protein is CASRPMGGQGIEYF.

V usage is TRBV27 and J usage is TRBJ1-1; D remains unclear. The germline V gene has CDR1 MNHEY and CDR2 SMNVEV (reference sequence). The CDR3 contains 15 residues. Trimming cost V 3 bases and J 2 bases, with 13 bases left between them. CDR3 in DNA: TGTGCCAGCAGTTTGCATGGACGGGGAAACACTGAAGCTTTCTTT. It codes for CASSLHGRGNTEAFF.

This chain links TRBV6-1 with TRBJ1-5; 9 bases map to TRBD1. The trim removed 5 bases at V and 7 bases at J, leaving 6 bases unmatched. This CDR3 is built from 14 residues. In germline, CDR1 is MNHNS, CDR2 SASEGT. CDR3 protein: CASSRTGDGQPQHF. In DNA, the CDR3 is TGTGCCAGCAGTAGGACAGGGGATGGCCAGCCCCAGCATTTT.

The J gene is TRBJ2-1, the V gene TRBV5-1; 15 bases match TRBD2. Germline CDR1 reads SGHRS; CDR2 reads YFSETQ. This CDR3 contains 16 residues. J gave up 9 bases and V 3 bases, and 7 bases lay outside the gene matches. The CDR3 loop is CASSWGLAGGRGEQFF. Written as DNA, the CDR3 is TGCGCCAGCAGCTGGGGACTAGCGGGAGGCCGGGGTGAGCAGTTCTTC. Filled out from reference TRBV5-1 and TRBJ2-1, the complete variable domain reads KAGVTQTPRYLIKTRGQQVTLSCSPISGHRSVSWYQQTPGQGLQFLFEYFSETQRNKGNFPGRFSGRQFSNSRSEMNVSTLELGDSALYLCASSWGLAGGRGEQFFGPGTRLTVL.